The 21 T cell receptor beta chains reported below all come from one sample, sequenced in a study of shared T cell receptors in the human thymus. The protocol was immunoSEQ multiplex PCR, while the TCRdb copy is restricted to in-frame clones and leaves out a portion. In the table there are 720,000 or so clones, approximately 85% of which are singletons. The data also belong to a second study, concerning human thymus T cells.

The sample consisted of thymocytes. The receptor set was obtained from a girl in the first two years of life with a congenital heart defect.

This rearrangement joins TRBV19 to TRBJ1-1; 7 bases fit TRBD1. Germline CDR1 LNHDA, CDR2 SQIVND (reference sequence). V lost 4 bases and J lost 7; bases outside the gene matches: 9. The CDR3 runs 14 residues. Here the CDR3 reads CASSTCGDRVEAFF. DNA for the CDR3: TGTGCCAGTAGTACTTGTGGTGACAGGGTTGAAGCTTTCTTT.

This clone was detected once. The chain joins TRBV4-1 to TRBJ1-6, with 7 bases matching TRBD1. V lost 5 bases and J lost 11; bases outside the gene matches: 12. Germline CDR1 MGHRA, CDR2 YSYEKL. The CDR3 has 15 amino acids. The CDR3 here is CASSCRGDPVTPLHF. The CDR3 coding sequence is TGCGCCAGCAGCTGCAGGGGGGACCCTGTTACACCCCTCCACTTT.

The V gene is TRBV15, the J gene TRBJ1-6, with 7 bases fitting TRBD1. Trimming at V came to 4 bases and at J to 9 bases, leaving 12 bases not matched to a gene. The CDR3 is 16 amino acids. CDR1 is LNHNV, CDR2 YYDKDF, per germline (reference sequence). CDR3 DNA: TGTGCCACCAGCATCCGACAGGGAAGTTGGGCTTCACCCCTCCACTTT. Translation gives CATSIRQGSWASPLHF. Using reference TRBV15 and TRBJ1-6 for the parts outside the CDR3, the full variable domain is DAMVIQNPRYQVTQFGKPVTLSCSQTLNHNVMYWYQQKSSQAPKLLFHYYDKDFNNEADTPDNFQSRRPNTSFCFLDIRSPGLGDTAMYLCATSIRQGSWASPLHFGNGTRLTVT.

This clone showed up just a few times. One end of the junction is discordant with germline, which a read error may explain. The rearrangement links TRBV19 to TRBJ1-2; TRBD1 agrees at 7 bases. Germline CDR1 LNHDA, CDR2 SQIVND (reference sequence). CDR3 length: 13 residues. In DNA, the CDR3 is TGTGCCATTAGTAGGGGGCAGAGCTATGGCTACACCTTC. Protein sequence: CAISRGQSYGYTF. The entire variable domain, with the rest obtained from reference TRBV19 and TRBJ1-2, is as follows: DGGITQSPKYLFRKEGQNVTLSCEQNLNHDAMYWYRQDPGQGLRLIYYSQIVNDFQKGDIAEGYSVSREKKESFPLTVTSAQKNPTAFYLCAISRGQSYGYTFGSGTRLTVV.

The gene calls are TRBV5-4 and TRBJ1-1, with D uncertain. The CDR3 covers 15 residues. The V gene lost 2 bases and the J gene lost 4 bases, with 15 bases spanning the gap. Germline assignment: CDR1 SGHNT and CDR2 YYREEE (reference sequence). CDR3 protein: CASSFRWGGGTEAFF. Here the CDR3 DNA reads TGTGCCAGCAGCTTTAGGTGGGGAGGTGGCACTGAAGCTTTCTTT. Full variable domain (missing parts from reference TRBV5-4 and TRBJ1-1): ETGVTQSPTHLIKTRGQQVTLRCSSQSGHNTVSWYQQALGQGPQFIFQYYREEENGRGNFPPRFSGLQFPNYSSELNVNALELDDSALYLCASSFRWGGGTEAFFGQGTRLTVV.

The chain couples TRBV4-3 to TRBJ2-1, with D possibly TRBD1 on 6 matching bases. The V end lost 1 base, the J end lost 9 bases, and 16 bases lay between the germline ends. Germline values: CDR1 LGHNA, CDR2 YSLEER. This CDR3 region has 15 residues. The CDR3 bases are TGCGCCAGCAGCCAAGTAACAGGTGGACAGAGTGAGCAGTTCTTC. Translated, it gives CASSQVTGGQSEQFF.

This chain uses TRBV2 with TRBJ1-5, with D possibly being TRBD1 (6 bases). The CDR3 spans 16 residues. CDR1 SNHLY and CDR2 FYNNEI come from the germline V gene. Deletions cut 2 bases from V and 2 bases from J, with 13 bases between. The CDR3 sequence: CASSEQAGDGNQPQHF. The CDR3 DNA sequence: TGTGCCAGCAGTGAACAGGCAGGGGACGGCAATCAGCCCCAGCATTTT.

This clone was seen more than once but under ten times. The chain joins TRBV5-1 to TRBJ2-5; D is perhaps TRBD2 (6 bases). The CDR3 spans 15 residues. The germline gives CDR1 SGHRS, CDR2 YFSETQ. V lost 6 bases and J 2 bases, leaving 17 bases between the germline ends. In nucleotides, the CDR3 is TGCGCCAGCAACCCGGAGGGCGGAATTCAAGAGACCCAGTACTTC. Translating it yields CASNPEGGIQETQYF. The full variable domain, in which reference TRBV5-1 and TRBJ2-5 provide the parts outside the CDR3, is KAGVTQTPRYLIKTRGQQVTLSCSPISGHRSVSWYQQTPGQGLQFLFEYFSETQRNKGNFPGRFSGRQFSNSRSEMNVSTLELGDSALYLCASNPEGGIQETQYFGPGTRLLVL.

The J gene is TRBJ2-7, the V gene TRBV18; 10 bases align to TRBD2. Trimming took 2 bases from V and 6 from J; bases not matched to a gene: 16. This CDR3 has 18 amino acids. The germline V gene has CDR1 KGHSH and CDR2 LQKENI. The CDR3 DNA reads TGTGCCAGCTCACCAGGTCTAGCGGGGGCCGCTTTCCGCCTCGAGCAGTACTTC. Residues: CASSPGLAGAAFRLEQYF.

CDR3: CASSPRTGDGYTF. The DNA for the CDR3 is TGTGCCAGCAGCCCTCGGACAGGAGATGGCTACACCTTC. The rearrangement joins TRBV9 to TRBJ1-2; 7 nucleotides agree with TRBD1. The junction had 6 bases not matched to a gene; V was cut back by 4 bases and J by 6 bases. The CDR3 loop spans 13 amino acids. The V gene's germline CDR1 is SGDLS and CDR2 YYNGEE. The whole variable domain, remainder taken from reference TRBV9 and TRBJ1-2, is DSGVTQTPKHLITATGQRVTLRCSPRSGDLSVYWYQQSLDQGLQFLIQYYNGEERAKGNILERFSAQQFPDLHSELNLSSLELGDSALYFCASSPRTGDGYTFGSGTRLTVV.

Note on this clone: Additional DNA sequences in this sample encode the identical CDR3. This chain joins TRBV2 and TRBJ1-6; D possibly corresponds to TRBD1 (6 bases). V was trimmed by 4 bases and J by 5 bases, leaving 12 bases between them. Germline CDR1 SNHLY, CDR2 FYNNEI. The CDR3 sequence is 15 residues long. CDR3 nucleotides: TGTGCCAGCAGTGTGACAGGTTACCATAATTCACCCCTCCACTTT. This sequence encodes CASSVTGYHNSPLHF.

The rearrangement links TRBV11-2 to TRBJ2-3; tentative D call: TRBD2 (6 bases). CDR3 length: 16 amino acids. V lost 6 bases and J lost 2, with 18 bases in between. Germline V gene sequence: CDR1 SGHAT, CDR2 FQNNGV. DNA of the CDR3: TGTGCCAGCAGACAAGAGGCGGGCGGGAACACAGATACGCAGTATTTT. Residues: CASRQEAGGNTDTQYF.

The chain is built from TRBV28 and TRBJ2-2; 9 bases line up with TRBD2. V lost 5 bases and J lost 6; bases outside the gene matches: 4. The CDR3 loop spans 14 amino acids. Germline V gene data show CDR1 as MDHEN and CDR2 as SYDVKM. The CDR3 spells CASSRRLAAGELFF. CDR3 nucleotides: TGTGCCAGCAGTCGACGACTAGCGGCCGGGGAGCTGTTTTTT.

The chain combines TRBV27 with TRBJ1-2; tentative D call: TRBD1 (5 bases). Germline values: CDR1 MNHEY, CDR2 SMNVEV (reference sequence). The CDR3 consists of 13 residues. V dropped 3 bases and J dropped 6 bases, with 11 bases sitting between them. The CDR3, as DNA: TGTGCCAGCAGTTTTCAGGGAATGGATGGCTACACCTTC. Its protein is CASSFQGMDGYTF.

This chain joins TRBV29-1 and TRBJ2-3; 10 bases map to TRBD2. Losses at the gene ends were 1 base for V and 4 bases for J; bases not matched to a gene: 8. The CDR3 is made up of 16 amino acids. Germline-derived CDR1 and CDR2 are SQVTM and ANQGSEA. Here the CDR3 reads CSVEAKGTSAADTQYF. The DNA for the CDR3 is TGCAGCGTTGAAGCCAAGGGGACTAGCGCGGCAGATACGCAGTATTTT.

The CDR3 nucleotides read TGCGCCAGCAGCCTTTTACCCTTCAGGGGTAGCACAGATACGCAGTATTTT. Translating gives CASSLLPFRGSTDTQYF. This rearrangement joins TRBV4-3 to TRBJ2-3; tentative D call: TRBD1 (6 bases). Trimming cost V 4 bases and J 0 bases, with 17 bases left between them. CDR3 length: 17 residues. From germline, CDR1 is LGHNA and CDR2 YSLEER.

DNA of the CDR3: TGTGCCAGCAGCCAAGGGAACAGGGGGCAAACCCCTACTGAAGCTTTCTTT. Translated, it gives CASSQGNRGQTPTEAFF. V is TRBV11-3 and J is TRBJ1-1; 9 nucleotides match TRBD1. Trimming cost V 5 bases and J 5 bases; bases outside gene matches: 15. The CDR3 consists of 17 residues. Germline-derived CDR1 and CDR2 are SGHNT and YENEEA.

In its sample, this clone was seen once. The V and J genes are TRBV5-4 and TRBJ2-5; 8 nucleotides line up with TRBD1. Trimming at V came to 4 bases and at J to 4 bases, leaving 12 bases not matched to a gene. This CDR3 contains 16 residues. Per the germline V gene, CDR1 is SGHNT and CDR2 is YYREEE (reference sequence). The CDR3 coding sequence is TGTGCCAGCAGCCAGAAGGACAGGGCGAGAGGAGAGACCCAGTACTTC. Translation: CASSQKDRARGETQYF.

V usage is TRBV29-1 and J usage is TRBJ1-2, with a tentative D call TRBD1 (6 bases). Germline-derived CDR1 and CDR2 are SQVTM and ANQGSEA. The V end lost 6 bases, the J end lost 4 bases, and 18 bases lay between the germline ends. The CDR3 is 14 amino acids. CDR3 in amino acids: CSVQDSLKRYGYTF. The CDR3 DNA sequence: TGCAGCGTCCAGGACAGCCTAAAACGCTATGGCTACACCTTC.

The chain links TRBV28 to TRBJ1-1; D uncertain. Between the trimmed V and J ends, which lost 4 bases and 0 bases, there was a span of 9 bases. Germline V gene lookup returns CDR1 MDHEN and CDR2 SYDVKM. The CDR3 consists of 14 residues. The CDR3 region has the DNA TGTGCCAGCAGTTCCGAGGATATGAACACTGAAGCTTTCTTT. The encoded protein is CASSSEDMNTEAFF. Together with reference TRBV28 and TRBJ1-1, the CDR3 gives the full variable domain: DVKVTQSSRYLVKRTGEKVFLECVQDMDHENMFWYRQDPGLGLRLIYFSYDVKMKEKGDIPEGYSVSREKKERFSLILESASTNQTSMYLCASSSEDMNTEAFFGQGTRLTVV.

The V and J genes are TRBV7-2 and TRBJ2-7; a possible D gene is TRBD2 (5 bases). There are 15 residues in the CDR3. The V end was cut by 1 base, the J end by 1 base, with 11 bases between. In germline, CDR1 is SGHTA, CDR2 FQGNSA. The chain's CDR3 is CASSLERVGSYEQYF. CDR3 nucleotide sequence: TGTGCCAGCAGCTTAGAGAGGGTTGGATCCTACGAGCAGTACTTC.